A single sample gave rise to the 16 T cell receptor beta chains below, sequenced in a study of T cells expressing NK-cell markers. TCRdb derives one entry per CDR3 protein from the 5' RACE reads, leaving out DNA. The table lists about 260,000 distinct CDR3 sequences. Sequenced sample: blood T cells: a sorted CD56 or NKG2C T cell subset, CD4+ or CD8+ T cells, or bulk PBMC T cells (not recorded which). The receptors shown here come from a woman between 18 and 75 years old in good health.

The rearrangement uses TRBV5-1 and TRBJ1-1; TCRdb proposes TRBD1, but this gene call is untestable without DNA. Germline loops: CDR1 SGHRS, CDR2 YFSETQ. The CDR3 extends over 13 amino acids. CDR3 in amino acids: CASSSTGGTEAFF.

This chain uses TRBV20-1 with TRBJ2-5; TCRdb names TRBD1, which stays unverified in the absence of DNA. The CDR3 is 16 amino acids. Germline values: CDR1 DFQATT, CDR2 SNEGSKA (reference sequence). CDR3: CSAPWPPGLGRETQYF.

This sequence joins TRBV18 and TRBJ1-1; the TCRdb D gene call, TRBD1, has no DNA to confirm it. The CDR3 length is 14 residues. CDR1 KGHSH and CDR2 LQKENI come from the germline V gene. Here the CDR3 reads CASSPMLGDTEAFF.

The chain links TRBV20-1 to TRBJ1-2; absent DNA, TCRdb's TRBD1 call cannot be checked. Germline values: CDR1 DFQATT, CDR2 SNEGSKA (reference sequence). The CDR3 totals 12 residues. The CDR3 region is CSALLGGYGYTF.

This chain connects TRBV20-1 to TRBJ2-5; absent DNA, TCRdb's TRBD1 call cannot be checked. CDR1 is DFQATT and CDR2 is SNEGSKA in the germline V gene (reference sequence). The CDR3 consists of 14 residues. CDR3 loop: CSARPWGATETQYF.

V gene TRBV7-6 combines with J gene TRBJ2-2. Germline V gene sequence: CDR1 SGHVS, CDR2 FNYEAQ. This CDR3 is built from 13 residues. The CDR3 sequence: CASSHDWAGELFF.

This chain connects TRBV11-3 to TRBJ1-1. CDR3 size: 13 residues. Germline V lookup: CDR1 SGHNT, CDR2 YENEEA. CDR3 amino acids: CASSHRPRTEAFF.

The rearrangement uses TRBV11-2 and TRBJ2-2. The CDR3 has 14 amino acids. Germline V lookup: CDR1 SGHAT, CDR2 FQNNGV. This chain's CDR3 is CASSLAIFTGELFF.

The chain joins TRBV12-3 or TRBV12-4 to TRBJ1-6. The CDR3 is made up of 14 amino acids. Here the CDR3 reads CASRRSRSGSPLHF.

The chain combines TRBV24-1 with TRBJ1-2. This CDR3 contains 14 residues. The V gene's germline CDR1 is KGHDR and CDR2 SFDVKD. CDR3 region: CATSDPDSNYGYTF.

The chain couples TRBV7-2 to TRBJ2-3; no DNA is available, so the TRBD1 call from TCRdb remains unchecked. The CDR3 runs 15 residues. Germline CDR1 reads SGHTA; CDR2 reads FQGNSA. CDR3 amino acids: CASSTHRVLGDTQYF.

The rearrangement uses TRBV15 and TRBJ2-6; TCRdb returns TRBD1, unconfirmable since there is no DNA. Germline assignment: CDR1 LNHNV and CDR2 YYDKDF (reference sequence). CDR3 length: 18 amino acids. CDR3 sequence reads: CATSRDRATGVGANVLTF.

The V call is TRBV10-2, the J call TRBJ1-5; lacking DNA, the TRBD1 call made by TCRdb goes unchecked. Germline loops: CDR1 WSHSY, CDR2 SAAADI. The CDR3 totals 15 residues. This CDR3 reads CASRPDRASNQPQHF.

The V gene is TRBV12-3 or TRBV12-4, the J gene TRBJ2-2. The CDR3 is made up of 14 amino acids. The CDR3 sequence is CASSSDKNTGELFF.

This chain uses TRBV7-6 with TRBJ2-2. Germline assignment: CDR1 SGHVS and CDR2 FNYEAQ. This CDR3 comprises 17 residues. CDR3 in amino acids: CASSLGFGRTNTGELFF. The variable domain in full, completed from reference TRBV7-6 and TRBJ2-2, reads GAGVSQSPRYKVTKRGQDVALRCDPISGHVSLYWYRQALGQGPEFLTYFNYEAQQDKSGLPNDRFSAERPEGSISTLTIQRTEQRDSAMYRCASSLGFGRTNTGELFFGEGSRLTVL.

The rearrangement links TRBV20-1 to TRBJ2-1; TCRdb's D call of TRBD1 is untestable without DNA. The CDR3 extends over 14 amino acids. Germline CDR1 is DFQATT and CDR2 is SNEGSKA (reference sequence). The CDR3 reads CSAAGGGAQGGQFF.